The clone carrying this T cell receptor beta chain appeared many times. The data stem from a study of breast tumors, draining lymph nodes, adjacent tissues. Breast cancer patients provided tissue from their axillary draining lymph nodes. Looked up from germline, CDR1 is LGHNA and CDR2 is YNFKEQ. This CDR3 region has 15 residues. Unmatched junction bases numbered 5, after V lost 1 base and J lost 8 bases. Using its own MiXCR run on the multiplex PCR reads, TCRdb lists one record per CDR3 protein. This sample carries about 150,000 distinct CDR3 sequences, 20% to 25% of them seen once, and the ten largest clones take roughly 2.5%.

The material sequenced was axillary lymph node tissue. The chain uses TRBV4-2 and TRBJ2-1, with 10 bases that match TRBD2. The source of this sequence is a female donor with breast cancer. Some clones in this sample may be carry-over from other donors' samples. CDR3 DNA: TGTGCCAGCAGCCAAGCTAGCGGGAGCATCCATGAGCAGTTCTTC. It translates to CASSQASGSIHEQFF.